The sequence of this T cell receptor (beta chain) was determined in a study of OX40 agonist ivuxolimab in advanced cancers. Background on the study: Dose-escalation cases comprised hepatocellular carcinoma, melanoma, renal cell or head and neck cancer. Cohort: around 83% men, mean age approximately 66, aged about 23 to 79.

TCRdb keeps only in-frame clones here, not all; method: immunoSEQ multiplex PCR. This table holds fewer than 120,000 clones, approximately 89% found once. Per the germline V gene, CDR1 is SGHNT and CDR2 is YYREEE (reference sequence). The CDR3 covers 14 residues. Trimming cost V 1 base and J 5 bases, with 12 bases left between them. This chain uses TRBV5-4 with TRBJ2-5; either TRBD1 or TRBD2 may supply D (6 bases each). The clonotype comes from an adult with an advanced solid tumor such as melanoma, head and neck, liver or kidney cancer. This specimen consisted of CD4+ or CD8+ T cells sorted from blood, obtained in a trial of the OX40 agonist ivuxolimab. The CDR3: CASSLRGTAETQYF. The CDR3 coding sequence is TGTGCCAGCAGCTTGAGGGGGACTGCGGAGACCCAGTACTTC.